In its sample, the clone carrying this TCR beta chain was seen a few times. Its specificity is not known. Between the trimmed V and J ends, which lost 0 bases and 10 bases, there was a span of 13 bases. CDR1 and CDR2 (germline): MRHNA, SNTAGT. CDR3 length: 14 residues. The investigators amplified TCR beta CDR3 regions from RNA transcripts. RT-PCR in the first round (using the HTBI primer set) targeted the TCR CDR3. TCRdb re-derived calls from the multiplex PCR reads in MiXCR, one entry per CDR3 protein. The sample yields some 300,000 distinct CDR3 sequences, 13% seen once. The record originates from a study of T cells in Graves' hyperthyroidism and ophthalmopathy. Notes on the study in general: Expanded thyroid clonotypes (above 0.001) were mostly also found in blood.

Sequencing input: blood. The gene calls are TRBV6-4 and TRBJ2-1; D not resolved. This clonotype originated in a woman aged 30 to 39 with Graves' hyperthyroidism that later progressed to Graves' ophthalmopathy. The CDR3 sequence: CASSDSSRATEQFF. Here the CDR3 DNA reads TGTGCCAGCAGTGACTCGAGTCGGGCAACGGAGCAGTTCTTC.